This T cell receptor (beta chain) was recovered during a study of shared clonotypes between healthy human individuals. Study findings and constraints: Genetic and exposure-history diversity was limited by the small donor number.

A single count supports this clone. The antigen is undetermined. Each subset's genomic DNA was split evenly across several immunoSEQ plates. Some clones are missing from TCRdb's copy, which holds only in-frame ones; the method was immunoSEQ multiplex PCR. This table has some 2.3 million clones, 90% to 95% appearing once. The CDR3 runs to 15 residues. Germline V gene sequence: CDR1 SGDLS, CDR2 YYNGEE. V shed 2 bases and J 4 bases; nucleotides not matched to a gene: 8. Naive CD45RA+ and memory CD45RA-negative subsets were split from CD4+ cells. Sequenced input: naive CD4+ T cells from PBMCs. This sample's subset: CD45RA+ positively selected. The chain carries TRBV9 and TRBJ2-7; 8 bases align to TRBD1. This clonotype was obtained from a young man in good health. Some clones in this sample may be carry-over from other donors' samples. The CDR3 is CASSVSGTGKYEQYF. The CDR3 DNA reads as TGTGCCAGCAGCGTCTCCGGGACAGGTAAATACGAGCAGTACTTC.